This entry lists 13 T cell receptor beta chains sequenced from one sample in a study of cytomegalovirus exposure and HLA in healthy donors. PCR involved 60 Vbeta and 13 Jbeta primers. TCRdb keeps only in-frame clones here, not all; method: immunoSEQ multiplex PCR. The sample has tens of thousands of clones; about 75% are singletons. Sequencing used PBMCs. These receptors were obtained from a woman aged 35 to 49 in good health and CMV-seropositive.

This clone was detected only once. V is TRBV5-1 and J is TRBJ2-7; D is perhaps TRBD1 (6 bases). This CDR3 contains 11 residues. Germline V gives CDR1 SGHRS, CDR2 YFSETQ. V shed 6 bases and J shed 4 bases, with 8 bases lying between them. As DNA, the CDR3 is TGCGCCAGCAAGGGGGAGTACGAGCAGTACTTC. It translates to CASKGEYEQYF.

The chain combines TRBV4-1 with TRBJ2-7; D is unclear. The germline gives CDR1 MGHRA, CDR2 YSYEKL. CDR3 length equals 15 residues. V shed 0 bases and J shed 6 bases, with 15 bases lying between them. CDR3 bases: TGCGCCAGCAGCCAAGAGGGCGCCCCGCCCTCCGAGCAGTACTTC. Translated: CASSQEGAPPSEQYF.

The J gene is TRBJ1-1, the V gene TRBV15; D is uncertain. This CDR3 has 15 amino acids. The germline CDR1 and CDR2 sequences are LNHNV and YYDKDF (reference sequence). V was cut by 0 bases and J by 3 bases, with 11 bases left in between. The chain's CDR3 is CATSRDKRFDTEAFF. The CDR3 nucleotides are TGTGCCACCAGCAGAGATAAGAGGTTTGACACTGAAGCTTTCTTT. Full variable domain (outside the CDR3, taken from reference TRBV15 and TRBJ1-1): DAMVIQNPRYQVTQFGKPVTLSCSQTLNHNVMYWYQQKSSQAPKLLFHYYDKDFNNEADTPDNFQSRRPNTSFCFLDIRSPGLGDTAMYLCATSRDKRFDTEAFFGQGTRLTVV.

V and J are TRBV6-5 and TRBJ1-5; 8 bases are shared with TRBD1. CDR1 and CDR2 from the germline V gene are MNHEY and SVGAGI. With V trimmed by 4 bases and J by 4 bases, 9 bases remained unmatched. The CDR3 is 16 residues long. Written as DNA, the CDR3 is TGTGCCAGCAGTTCTCTCGGACAGGGCATGAATCAGCCCCAGCATTTT. Protein sequence: CASSSLGQGMNQPQHF.

The chain carries TRBV29-1 and TRBJ1-2, with D unclear. CDR1 SQVTM and CDR2 ANQGSEA come from the germline V gene. CDR3 length: 15 residues. Trimming removed 4 bases from V and 1 base from J, with 16 bases in between. DNA of the CDR3: TGCAGCGTTGGGAACAGAGTAGTACTTAACTATGGCTACACCTTC. Its translation: CSVGNRVVLNYGYTF. Complete variable domain (other parts from reference TRBV29-1 and TRBJ1-2): SAVISQKPSRDICQRGTSLTIQCQVDSQVTMMFWYRQQPGQSLTLIATANQGSEATYESGFVIDKFPISRPNLTFSTLTVSNMSPEDSSIYLCSVGNRVVLNYGYTFGSGTRLTVV.

Here the CDR3 reads CASGHQGDRMNTEAFF. As DNA, the CDR3 is TGCGCCAGCGGACACCAGGGGGACAGGATGAACACTGAAGCTTTCTTT. The rearrangement links TRBV4-1 to TRBJ1-1; TRBD1 matches 8 bases. The CDR3 length is 16 residues. V lost 8 bases to trimming and J lost 0 bases; unmatched junction nucleotides: 11. Germline V gives CDR1 MGHRA, CDR2 YSYEKL.

The chain uses TRBV5-1 and TRBJ1-2; D gene unclear. Germline V gives CDR1 SGHRS, CDR2 YFSETQ. The CDR3 sequence is 12 residues long. The V and J ends lost 2 bases and 6 bases respectively, with 8 bases between them. As DNA, the CDR3 is TGCGCCAGCAGCTTTACGGAGGATGGCTACACCTTC. Its protein is CASSFTEDGYTF.

DNA for the CDR3: TGTGCCAGCAGCCTCCTCCACGATGAGGAGGGAGAGATGGGTACGCAGTATTTT. This translates into CASSLLHDEEGEMGTQYF. The chain carries TRBV14 and TRBJ2-3, with D possibly TRBD2 on 6 matching bases. This CDR3 is 18 amino acids long. Trimming removed 4 bases from V and 8 bases from J, with 28 bases in between. Germline V gives CDR1 SGHDN, CDR2 FVKESK.

The chain joins TRBV4-2 to TRBJ2-3, with D perhaps TRBD2 (5 bases). Germline CDR1 and CDR2: LGHNA and YNFKEQ. V lost 6 bases and J lost 5, with 12 bases in between. There are 13 residues in the CDR3. CDR3 in amino acids: CASSVAGGDTQYF. DNA of the CDR3: TGTGCCAGCAGTGTGGCGGGTGGAGATACGCAGTATTTT.

The CDR3, as DNA: TGTGCCAGCAGCGACCTAGCGGGGAGCTACAATGAGCAGTTCTTC. The encoded protein is CASSDLAGSYNEQFF. The J gene is TRBJ2-1, the V gene TRBV6-4; 9 bases agree with TRBD2. CDR3 length: 15 residues. In germline, CDR1 is MRHNA, CDR2 SNTAGT. V lost 6 bases and J lost 3; bases outside the gene matches: 6.

This clone was counted a few times. CDR3 sequence reads: CASSLPGMGGELFF. The CDR3 DNA reads TGTGCCAGCAGCTTACCAGGGATGGGCGGGGAGCTGTTTTTT. The V gene is TRBV5-5, the J gene TRBJ2-2; TRBD1 is a possible D gene (5 bases). This CDR3 is built from 14 residues. The germline V and J ends were trimmed by 2 bases and 7 bases, with 12 bases remaining between them. Germline assignment: CDR1 SGHKS and CDR2 YYEKEE (reference sequence).

A word on this clone: Mismatch with germline at one junction end may stem from a read error. The V gene is TRBV7-9, the J gene TRBJ1-2; unclear D gene. The germline V gene has CDR1 SEHNR and CDR2 FQNEAQ (reference sequence). The CDR3 is 13 residues long. The CDR3, as DNA: TGTTCCAGCAGGCGGGGAGCCGAGTCTGGCTACACCTTC. As protein: CSSRRGAESGYTF.

V is TRBV7-2 and J is TRBJ2-7, with D possibly being TRBD2 (6 bases). The ends were cut back, 8 bases at V and 3 bases at J, with 14 bases in the middle. The CDR3 totals 13 residues. Germline V CDR1 and CDR2: SGHTA, FQGNSA. The CDR3 here is CASGPGTLYEQYF. The CDR3 DNA is TGTGCCAGCGGCCCAGGGACTCTCTACGAGCAGTACTTC.